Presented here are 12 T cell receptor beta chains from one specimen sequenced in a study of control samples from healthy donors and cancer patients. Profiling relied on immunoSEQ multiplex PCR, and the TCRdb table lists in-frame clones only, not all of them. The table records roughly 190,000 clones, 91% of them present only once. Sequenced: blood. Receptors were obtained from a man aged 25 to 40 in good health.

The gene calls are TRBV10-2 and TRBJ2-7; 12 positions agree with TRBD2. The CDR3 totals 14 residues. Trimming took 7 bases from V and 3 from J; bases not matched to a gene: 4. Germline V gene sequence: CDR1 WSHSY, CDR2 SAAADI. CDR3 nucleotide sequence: TGCGCCAGCAAGACTAGCGGGGGCCTCTACGAGCAGTACTTC. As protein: CASKTSGGLYEQYF.

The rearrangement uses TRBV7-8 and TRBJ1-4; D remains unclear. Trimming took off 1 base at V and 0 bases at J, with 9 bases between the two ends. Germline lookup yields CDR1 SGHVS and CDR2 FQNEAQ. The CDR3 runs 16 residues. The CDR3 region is CASSLVVGATNEKLFF. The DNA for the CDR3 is TGTGCCAGCAGCTTAGTCGTCGGGGCAACTAATGAAAAACTGTTTTTT. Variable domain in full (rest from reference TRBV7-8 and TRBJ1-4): GAGVSQSPRYKVAKRGQDVALRCDPISGHVSLFWYQQALGQGPEFLTYFQNEAQLDKSGLPSDRFFAERPEGSVSTLKIQRTQQEDSAVYLCASSLVVGATNEKLFFGSGTQLSVL.

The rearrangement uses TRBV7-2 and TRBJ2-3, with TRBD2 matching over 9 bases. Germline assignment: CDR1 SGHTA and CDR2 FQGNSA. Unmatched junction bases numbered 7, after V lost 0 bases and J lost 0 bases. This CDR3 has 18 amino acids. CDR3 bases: TGTGCCAGCAGCTTAGCGCGCGGTAGCGGGGGTAGCACAGATACGCAGTATTTT. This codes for CASSLARGSGGSTDTQYF.

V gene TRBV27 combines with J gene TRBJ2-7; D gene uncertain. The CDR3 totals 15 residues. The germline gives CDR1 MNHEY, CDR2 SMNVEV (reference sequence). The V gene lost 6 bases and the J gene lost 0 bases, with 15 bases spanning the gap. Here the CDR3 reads CASSPEPRPSYEQYF. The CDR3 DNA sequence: TGTGCCAGCAGCCCTGAGCCCAGACCCTCCTACGAGCAGTACTTC.

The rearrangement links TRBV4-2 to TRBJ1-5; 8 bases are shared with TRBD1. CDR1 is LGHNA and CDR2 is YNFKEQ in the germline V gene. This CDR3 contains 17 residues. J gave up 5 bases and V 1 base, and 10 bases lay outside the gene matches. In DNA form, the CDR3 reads TGTGCCAGCAGCCAAGGGGCAGGCAGGGGGCAGGATCAGCCCCAGCATTTT. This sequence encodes CASSQGAGRGQDQPQHF.

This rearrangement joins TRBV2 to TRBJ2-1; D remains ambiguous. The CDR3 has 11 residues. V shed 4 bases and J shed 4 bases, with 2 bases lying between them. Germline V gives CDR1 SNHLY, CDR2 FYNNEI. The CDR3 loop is CASSGYNEQFF. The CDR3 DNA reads TGTGCCAGCAGTGGGTACAATGAGCAGTTCTTC.

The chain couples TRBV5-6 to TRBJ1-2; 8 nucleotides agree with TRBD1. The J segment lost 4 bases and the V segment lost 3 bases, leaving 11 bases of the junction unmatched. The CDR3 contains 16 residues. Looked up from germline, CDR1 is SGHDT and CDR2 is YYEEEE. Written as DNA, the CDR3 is TGTGCCAGCAGCTCGACGGACAGGGATCGTGTCTATGGCTACACCTTC. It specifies CASSSTDRDRVYGYTF.

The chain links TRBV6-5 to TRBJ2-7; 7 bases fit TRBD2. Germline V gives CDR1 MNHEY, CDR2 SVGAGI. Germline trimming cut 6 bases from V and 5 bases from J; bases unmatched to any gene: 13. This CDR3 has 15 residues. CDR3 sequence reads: CASRSWSRGVNEQYF. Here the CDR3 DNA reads TGTGCCAGCAGGTCCTGGTCACGGGGGGTCAACGAGCAGTACTTC.

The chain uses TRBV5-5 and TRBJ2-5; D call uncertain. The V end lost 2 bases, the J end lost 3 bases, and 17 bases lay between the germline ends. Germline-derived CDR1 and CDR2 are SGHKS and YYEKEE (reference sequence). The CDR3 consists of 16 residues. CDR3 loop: CASSFRGVSGKETQYF. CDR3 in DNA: TGTGCCAGCAGCTTCCGTGGGGTTTCAGGAAAAGAGACCCAGTACTTC.

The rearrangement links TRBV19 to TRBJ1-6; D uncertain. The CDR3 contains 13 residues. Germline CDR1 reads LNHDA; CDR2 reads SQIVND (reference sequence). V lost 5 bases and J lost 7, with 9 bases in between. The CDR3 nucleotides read TGTGCCAGTAGTCCGACACGGAATTCACCCCTCCACTTT. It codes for CASSPTRNSPLHF.

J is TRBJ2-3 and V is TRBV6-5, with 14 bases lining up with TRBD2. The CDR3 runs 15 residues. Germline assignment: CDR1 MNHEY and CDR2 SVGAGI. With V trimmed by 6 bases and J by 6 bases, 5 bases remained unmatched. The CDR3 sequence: CASSRLAGGRDTQYF. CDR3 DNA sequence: TGTGCCAGCAGCCGACTAGCGGGGGGGCGTGATACGCAGTATTTT.

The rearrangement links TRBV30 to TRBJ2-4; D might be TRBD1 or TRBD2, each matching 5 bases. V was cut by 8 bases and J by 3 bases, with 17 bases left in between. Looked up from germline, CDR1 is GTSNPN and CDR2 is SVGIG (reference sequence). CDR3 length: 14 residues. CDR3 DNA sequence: TGTGCCGGGGGTCCGCGCACCCTCAAAAACATTCAGTACTTC. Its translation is CAGGPRTLKNIQYF.